The 5 T cell receptor beta chains in this list originate from one sample, sequenced in a study of blood T cell repertoires in COVID-19. Clones were sequenced by immunoSEQ multiplex PCR, and TCRdb holds only the in-frame ones, with some missing. Seen here are around 77,000 clones, about nine tenths observed once, and the top ten hold roughly a tenth. Sequencing was carried out using peripheral blood. The receptors were gathered from a man in his 70s with active or convalescent COVID-19.

This clone was counted only a few times. The chain couples TRBV5-1 to TRBJ2-7; 7 bases are a match to TRBD1. Germline CDR1 reads SGHRS; CDR2 reads YFSETQ. V gave up 0 bases and J gave up 2 bases; unmatched junction bases: 5. This CDR3 region has 15 residues. The CDR3 is CASSLATGKTYEQYF. CDR3 nucleotides: TGCGCCAGCAGCTTGGCGACAGGGAAAACCTACGAGCAGTACTTC.

The chain joins TRBV5-4 to TRBJ2-2, with 16 positions matching TRBD2. Losses at the gene ends were 4 bases for V and 5 bases for J; bases not matched to a gene: 5. CDR3 length: 17 residues. Germline V lookup: CDR1 SGHNT, CDR2 YYREEE (reference sequence). The CDR3 loop is CASSVGLAGGGTGELFF. In nucleotides, the CDR3 is TGTGCCAGCAGCGTGGGACTAGCGGGAGGGGGGACCGGGGAGCTGTTTTTT.

The chain couples TRBV6-5 to TRBJ2-7, with D possibly TRBD1 on 5 matching bases. Germline values: CDR1 MNHEY, CDR2 SVGAGI. The CDR3 length is 14 residues. Trimming pared 0 bases from V and 5 bases from J, leaving 11 bases between. CDR3 amino acids: CASSYSRQGNEQYF. Here the CDR3 DNA reads TGTGCCAGCAGTTACTCGAGGCAGGGTAACGAGCAGTACTTC.

The rearrangement joins TRBV19 to TRBJ1-2, with D possibly being TRBD1 (5 bases). This CDR3 spans 13 amino acids. The V gene lost 5 bases and the J gene lost 1 base, with 8 bases spanning the gap. Germline V gene lookup returns CDR1 LNHDA and CDR2 SQIVND (reference sequence). CDR3 coding DNA: TGTGCCAGTAGTGTGGGGCTTAACTATGGCTACACCTTC. Translation gives CASSVGLNYGYTF.

The J gene is TRBJ1-1, the V gene TRBV10-3, with no clear D. V was trimmed by 3 bases and J by 8 bases, leaving 13 bases between them. The length of the CDR3 is 13 residues. The germline CDR1 and CDR2 sequences are ENHRY and SYGVKD. CDR3 loop: CAISDSTLTEAFF. CDR3 coding DNA: TGTGCCATCAGTGACTCGACACTTACCGAAGCTTTCTTT.